Listed below are T cell receptor beta chains from one sample, sequenced in a study of control samples from healthy donors and cancer patients. Profiling relied on immunoSEQ multiplex PCR, and the TCRdb table lists in-frame clones only, not all of them. The repertoire holds tens of thousands of clones, 87% seen once, with roughly an eighth in the top ten. Source material: PBMCs. All receptors come from a woman aged 55 to 70 with lung cancer. Both conserved end residues are part of each CDR3. The order of the fields is clone size, J gene, D gene, V gene, CDR3 protein, CDR3 DNA. The D gene is left open where the match is weak. Not every row has a clone size; where given, it reads once, few, many or a size class.

>-|TRBJ2-1|-|TRBV7-6
CASSQNHPGTYSYNEQFF
TGTGCCAGCAGCCAAAACCATCCAGGGACCTACTCCTACAATGAGCAGTTCTTC
>many|TRBJ2-7|TRBD2|TRBV4-1
CASSQDLGTRQYF
TGCGCCAGCAGCCAAGATCTAGGGACTAGGCAGTACTTC
>-|TRBJ1-2|TRBD1|TRBV7-8
CASSLEEGAYYGYTF
TGTGCCAGCAGCTTAGAGGAGGGGGCTTACTATGGCTACACCTTC
>once|TRBJ1-3|-|TRBV2
CASMLDPGNTIYF
TGTGCCAGCATGTTAGATCCTGGAAACACCATATATTTT
>-|TRBJ2-7|TRBD2|TRBV5-1
CAGRPRLAVKTYEQYF
TGCGCCGGACGCCCCCGACTAGCGGTAAAAACCTACGAGCAGTACTTC
>-|TRBJ2-2|-|TRBV9
CASSPGTDNTGELFF
TGTGCCAGCAGCCCCGGGACTGATAACACCGGGGAGCTGTTTTTT
>-|TRBJ1-6|-|TRBV6-5
CASSRDNNSPLHF
TGTGCCAGCAGCCGGGACAATAATTCACCCCTCCACTTT
>-|TRBJ2-7|-|TRBV28
CASSLWGAAGEREQYF
TGTGCCAGCAGTTTATGGGGGGCGGCGGGGGAGCGGGAGCAGTACTTC
>-|TRBJ1-5|-|TRBV11-2
CASSLGAGAISNQPQHF
TGTGCCAGCAGCTTAGGGGCCGGGGCTATTAGCAATCAGCCCCAGCATTTT
>-|TRBJ2-4|-|TRBV5-5
CASSLAGRRNIQYF
TGTGCCAGCAGCTTGGCGGGCCGACGAAACATTCAGTACTTC
>-|TRBJ2-7|TRBD1|TRBV11-2
CASSFPGTGSKEQYF
TGTGCCAGCAGCTTTCCCGGGACAGGTAGTAAGGAGCAGTACTTC
>-|TRBJ2-7|-|TRBV10-3
CAISESDTLGQYF
TGTGCCATCAGTGAGTCGGACACCTTGGGGCAGTACTTC
>-|TRBJ2-3|TRBD2|TRBV2
CASQVAGGRTDTQYF
TGTGCCAGTCAAGTAGCGGGGGGCCGCACAGATACGCAGTATTTT
>-|TRBJ2-2|TRBD1|TRBV7-3
CASSLARGRDGELFF
TGTGCCAGCAGCTTGGCCAGGGGGCGCGACGGGGAGCTGTTTTTT
>-|TRBJ1-1|-|TRBV18
CASSPRQGNTEAFF
TGTGCCAGCTCACCAAGGCAGGGGAACACTGAAGCTTTCTTT
>-|TRBJ2-1|-|TRBV19
CASSIGRAYNEQFF
TGTGCCAGTAGTATAGGCAGGGCCTACAATGAGCAGTTCTTC
>-|TRBJ2-1|-|TRBV6-6
CASKQTGSSYNEQFF
TGTGCCAGCAAACAAACAGGGAGCTCCTACAATGAGCAGTTCTTC
>-|TRBJ2-7|TRBD2|TRBV6-2/TRBV6-3
CASSSSGIVPYEQYF
TGTGCCAGCAGTTCTAGCGGGATAGTCCCCTACGAGCAGTACTTC
>-|TRBJ2-5|TRBD2|TRBV2
CASRDISGGQETQYF
TGTGCCAGCAGGGATATTAGCGGGGGCCAAGAGACCCAGTACTTC
>-|TRBJ2-5|-|TRBV6-1
CASSEWRSDWYQETQYF
TGTGCCAGCAGTGAATGGCGGTCCGATTGGTACCAAGAGACCCAGTACTTC
>-|TRBJ2-1|TRBD2|TRBV4-2
CAQKLPSWRGGDSEQFF
TGTGCCCAAAAGCTCCCCTCTTGGCGGGGGGGCGATTCTGAGCAGTTCTTC
>-|TRBJ1-1|-|TRBV7-8
CASSLVMVNTEAFF
TGTGCCAGCAGCTTAGTGATGGTGAACACTGAAGCTTTCTTT
>-|TRBJ2-7|-|TRBV12-3/TRBV12-4
CASSTLTRHEQYF
TGTGCCAGCAGTACCTTGACAAGGCACGAGCAGTACTTC